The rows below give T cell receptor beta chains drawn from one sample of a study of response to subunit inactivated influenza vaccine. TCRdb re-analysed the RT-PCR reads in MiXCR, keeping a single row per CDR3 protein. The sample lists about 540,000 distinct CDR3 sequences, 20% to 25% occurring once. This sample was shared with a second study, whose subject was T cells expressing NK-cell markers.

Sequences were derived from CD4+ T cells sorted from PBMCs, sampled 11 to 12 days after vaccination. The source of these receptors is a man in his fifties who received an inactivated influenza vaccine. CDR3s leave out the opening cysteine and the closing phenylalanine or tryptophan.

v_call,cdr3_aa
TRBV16,ASSTQQGLHQPQH
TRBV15,ATSLAGFGEQF
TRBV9,ASSYTMGGGNTGELF
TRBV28,ASSLKGGNTEAF
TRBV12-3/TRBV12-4,ASSDRGEAF
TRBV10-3,ATNIYSGSNEQY
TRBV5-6,ASSLELAEKLGETQY
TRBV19,ASSRMMGFGVLT
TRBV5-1,ASSWGGGSTDTQY
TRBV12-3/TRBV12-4,ASSLLTGYGQY
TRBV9,ASSVMAGPQETQY
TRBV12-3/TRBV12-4,ASSLDYRGVTEQF
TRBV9,ASSVGGGSQETQY
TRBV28,ASSKDRGYGYT
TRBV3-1,ASSQQGFGYT
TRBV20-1,SARVGANTGELF
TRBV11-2,ASSVRDDEQY
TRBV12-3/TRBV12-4,ASRTGTGTGNTIY
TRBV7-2,ASSVTPGSGNTIY
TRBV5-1,ASSLAGQTHQPQH
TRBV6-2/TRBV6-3,ASSYGDIKGLNQPQH
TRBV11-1,ASRLDNYSGNTIY
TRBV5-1,ASREGQVNTEAF
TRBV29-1,SVRGLAKNIQY
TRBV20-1,SATSTGIGETQY